The 20 T cell receptor beta chains reported below all come from one sample, sequenced in a study of Graves' ophthalmopathy and Graves' hyperthyroidism. RNA served as the template for amplifying TCR beta CDR3 regions. RT-PCR in the first round used HTBI primers; a second-round multiplex PCR followed. MiXCR, run by TCRdb on the multiplex PCR reads, gives a single entry per CDR3 protein. The sample includes approximately 410,000 distinct CDR3 sequences, less than 20% seen only once; the top ten take around 7%. Sample: peripheral blood. These receptors all stem from a woman aged 18-30 years with stable Graves' hyperthyroidism.

This clonotype occurred many times. This rearrangement joins TRBV27 to TRBJ1-5; no definite D call. Trimming cost V 8 bases and J 2 bases, with 10 bases left between them. CDR3 size: 13 residues. Germline V gene sequence: CDR1 MNHEY, CDR2 SMNVEV (reference sequence). DNA for the CDR3: TGTGCCAGCCCTATCGGGTGCAATCAGCCCCAGCATTTT. This gives the protein CASPIGCNQPQHF.

In this sample, this clonotype turned up many times. The chain employs TRBV13 and TRBJ2-4; D not resolved. The CDR3 extends over 14 amino acids. The V gene lost 3 bases and the J gene lost 0 bases, with 6 bases spanning the gap. Germline loops: CDR1 PRHDT, CDR2 FYEKMQ (reference sequence). CDR3 sequence: CASSFMEAKNIQYF. The CDR3, as DNA: TGTGCCAGCAGCTTTATGGAAGCCAAAAACATTCAGTACTTC.

This clonotype was found many times. The rearrangement joins TRBV24-1 to TRBJ2-7; 10 bases match TRBD2. CDR1 is KGHDR and CDR2 is SFDVKD in the germline V gene. The CDR3 is made up of 15 amino acids. With V trimmed by 5 bases and J by 5 bases, 8 bases remained unmatched. The DNA of the CDR3 is TGTGCCACCAGTGCGGCAGCGGGGGGGCCTGACGAGCAGTACTTC. It codes for CATSAAAGGPDEQYF.

The chain is built from TRBV19 and TRBJ2-7; 7 bases map to TRBD1. The ends lost 6 bases at V and 3 bases at J; junction bases unmatched: 5. This CDR3 is 13 amino acids long. Germline values: CDR1 LNHDA, CDR2 SQIVND (reference sequence). The CDR3 spells CASSYRGYYEQYF. CDR3 in DNA: TGTGCCAGTAGCTACAGGGGCTACTACGAGCAGTACTTC.

DNA of the CDR3: TGCAGTGCTAACAACAGGGGGGTAACGAACATTCAGTACTTC. Its protein is CSANNRGVTNIQYF. This rearrangement joins TRBV20-1 to TRBJ2-4; 8 positions agree with TRBD1. The CDR3 is 14 residues long. Germline-derived CDR1 and CDR2 are DFQATT and SNEGSKA (reference sequence). V lost 4 bases and J lost 7; bases outside the gene matches: 9.

The chain joins TRBV20-1 to TRBJ1-1; D is unclear. Between the trimmed V and J ends, which lost 4 bases and 4 bases, there was a span of 19 bases. From germline, CDR1 is DFQATT and CDR2 SNEGSKA (reference sequence). The CDR3 sequence is 15 residues long. The CDR3 region is CSANPTMLQSTEAFF. CDR3 sequence (DNA): TGCAGTGCTAATCCAACCATGCTACAATCCACTGAAGCTTTCTTT.

Many counts were recorded for this clonotype. The chain combines TRBV7-3 with TRBJ1-1; 8 bases are shared with TRBD1. This CDR3 has 13 amino acids. With 5 bases clipped from V and 3 bases from J, the junction kept 2 bases outside the gene matches. From germline, CDR1 is SGHTA and CDR2 FQGTGA. The chain's CDR3 is CASSEQGDTEAFF. For the CDR3, the DNA is TGTGCCAGCAGCGAACAGGGGGACACTGAAGCTTTCTTT. Filled out from reference TRBV7-3 and TRBJ1-1, the complete variable domain reads GAGVSQTPSNKVTEKGKYVELRCDPISGHTALYWYRQSLGQGPEFLIYFQGTGAADDSGLPNDRFFAVRPEGSVSTLKIQRTERGDSAVYLCASSEQGDTEAFFGQGTRLTVV.

The CDR3 coding sequence is TGTGCCAGCAGCCAAGATCCCGGGACAGCCCGGGGTGGCTACACCTTC. This translates into CASSQDPGTARGGYTF. The chain joins TRBV3-1 to TRBJ1-2; 7 nucleotides line up with TRBD1. With 0 bases clipped from V and 7 bases from J, the junction kept 11 bases outside the gene matches. CDR1 and CDR2 from the germline V gene are LGHDT and YNNKEL (reference sequence). The CDR3 runs 16 residues.

This clonotype showed up many times. This chain links TRBV12-3 or TRBV12-4 with TRBJ1-1; a possible D gene is TRBD1 (5 bases). Trimming removed 3 bases from V and 3 bases from J, with 11 bases in between. The CDR3 has 14 amino acids. As DNA, the CDR3 is TGTGCCAGCAGTTTGATTGGGGCGTACACTGAAGCTTTCTTT. It is translated as CASSLIGAYTEAFF.

This clonotype was picked up many times. V is TRBV12-3 or TRBV12-4 and J is TRBJ1-1; D remains unclear. The V gene lost 3 bases and the J gene lost 1 base, with 9 bases spanning the gap. The CDR3 consists of 14 residues. DNA for the CDR3: TGTGCCAGCAGTTTTATCTTACGGAACACTGAAGCTTTCTTT. It translates to CASSFILRNTEAFF.

In this sample, this clonotype turned up many times. The chain combines TRBV10-3 with TRBJ2-7; D remains unclear. The germline V and J ends were trimmed by 3 bases and 7 bases, with 7 bases remaining between them. CDR3 length equals 11 residues. CDR1 is ENHRY, CDR2 SYGVKD, per germline. CDR3 in amino acids: CAISDSEEQYF. In nucleotides, the CDR3 is TGTGCCATCAGTGACTCGGAGGAGCAGTACTTC.

This clonotype was observed many times. The rearrangement links TRBV11-2 to TRBJ1-2, with TRBD1 matching over 10 bases. Looked up from germline, CDR1 is SGHAT and CDR2 is FQNNGV. This CDR3 has 16 residues. Trimming took 5 bases from V and 2 from J; bases not matched to a gene: 8. This CDR3 reads CASSIRQGAFNYGYTF. The CDR3 nucleotides are TGTGCCAGCAGCATAAGACAGGGGGCATTCAACTATGGCTACACCTTC.

This clonotype was counted only a few times. V usage is TRBV18 and J usage is TRBJ1-1, with D unresolved. V dropped 2 bases and J dropped 0 bases, with 10 bases sitting between them. This CDR3 comprises 15 residues. The germline V gene has CDR1 KGHSH and CDR2 LQKENI. CDR3 loop: CASSPGLQLNTEAFF. The CDR3 region has the DNA TGTGCCAGCTCACCAGGTTTACAGTTGAACACTGAAGCTTTCTTT.

The table lists this clonotype with many counts. The rearrangement links TRBV28 to TRBJ1-5; D gene unclear. The CDR3 spans 13 residues. V was cut by 4 bases and J by 3 bases, with 7 bases left in between. Per the germline V gene, CDR1 is MDHEN and CDR2 is SYDVKM. The CDR3 region has the DNA TGTGCCAGCAGTTCCCAGCCCAATCAGCCCCAGCATTTT. Protein product: CASSSQPNQPQHF.

The V call is TRBV6-1, the J call TRBJ1-2, with TRBD1 matching 10 bases. Trimming removed 4 bases from V and 6 bases from J; junction bases left unmatched: 5. The germline gives CDR1 MNHNS, CDR2 SASEGT. The CDR3 length is 14 residues. The CDR3 sequence is CASSGSGTGDGYTF. The CDR3 DNA reads TGTGCCAGCAGTGGGTCCGGGACAGGGGATGGCTACACCTTC.

As for this clonotype: A much more abundant neighbour one base away suggests this may be a read error. The rearrangement links TRBV24-1 to TRBJ1-1; the D is unclear. This CDR3 comprises 13 residues. Germline V gene sequence: CDR1 KGHDR, CDR2 SFDVKD. V lost 8 bases and J 1 base, leaving 10 bases between the germline ends. CDR3 DNA: TGTGCCACCATTGACAACTCGAACACTGAAGCTTTCTTT. It translates to CATIDNSNTEAFF.

This clonotype has a count of ten or more. The chain recombines TRBV20-1 with TRBJ1-1; TRBD1 aligns across 10 bases. Germline assignment: CDR1 DFQATT and CDR2 SNEGSKA (reference sequence). The CDR3 sequence is 14 residues long. V trimming: 6 bases; J trimming: 4 bases; junction bases outside the gene matches: 8. CDR3 loop: CSARNDRGRTEAFF. The CDR3 DNA follows: TGCAGTGCCAGGAACGACAGGGGGCGCACTGAAGCTTTCTTT.

This clonotype was seen at least ten times. The chain joins TRBV29-1 to TRBJ2-7; 8 bases agree with TRBD1. Germline loops: CDR1 SQVTM, CDR2 ANQGSEA. CDR3 length: 14 residues. Trimming took 6 bases from V and 3 from J; bases not matched to a gene: 10. The CDR3 spells CSVQNPDRGYEQYF. The CDR3 DNA reads as TGCAGCGTCCAAAACCCCGACAGGGGCTACGAGCAGTACTTC.

This clonotype was seen many times. The rearrangement links TRBV19 to TRBJ1-2, with 10 bases lining up with TRBD1. CDR1 and CDR2 (germline): LNHDA, SQIVND (reference sequence). This CDR3 spans 13 amino acids. The J segment lost 5 bases and the V segment lost 8 bases, leaving 5 bases of the junction unmatched. CDR3 region: CASQRDRGYGYTF. The CDR3 nucleotides read TGTGCCAGTCAACGGGACAGGGGATATGGCTACACCTTC.

A word on this clonotype: This clone may be a read error of a much larger clone one base away. The DNA of the CDR3 is TGTGCCAGCCGTTACGGGCCGGCCATGAACACTGAAGCTTTCTTT. This translates into CASRYGPAMNTEAFF. The genes are TRBV6-4 and TRBJ1-1; D unresolved. CDR1 and CDR2 from the germline V gene are MRHNA and SNTAGT. There are 15 residues in the CDR3. The ends were cut back, 8 bases at V and 0 bases at J, with 16 bases in the middle.